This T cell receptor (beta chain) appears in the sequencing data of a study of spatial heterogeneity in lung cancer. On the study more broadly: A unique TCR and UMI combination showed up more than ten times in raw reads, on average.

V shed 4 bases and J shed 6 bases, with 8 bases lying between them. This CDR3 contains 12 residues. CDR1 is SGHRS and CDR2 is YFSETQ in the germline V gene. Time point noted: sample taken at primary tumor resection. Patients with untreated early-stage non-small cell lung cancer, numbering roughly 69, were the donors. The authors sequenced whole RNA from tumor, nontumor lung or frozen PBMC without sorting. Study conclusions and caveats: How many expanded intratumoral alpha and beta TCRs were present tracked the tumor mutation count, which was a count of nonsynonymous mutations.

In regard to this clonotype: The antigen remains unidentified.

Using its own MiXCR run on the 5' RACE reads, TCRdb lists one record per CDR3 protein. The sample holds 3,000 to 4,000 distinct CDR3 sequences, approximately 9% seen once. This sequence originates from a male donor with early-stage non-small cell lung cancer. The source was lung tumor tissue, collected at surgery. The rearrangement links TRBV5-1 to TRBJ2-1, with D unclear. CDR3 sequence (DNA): TGCGCCAGCAGCCCCGGAGTCAATGAGCAGTTCTTC. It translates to CASSPGVNEQFF. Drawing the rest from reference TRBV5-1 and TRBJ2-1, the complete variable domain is KAGVTQTPRYLIKTRGQQVTLSCSPISGHRSVSWYQQTPGQGLQFLFEYFSETQRNKGNFPGRFSGRQFSNSRSEMNVSTLELGDSALYLCASSPGVNEQFFGPGTRLTVL.